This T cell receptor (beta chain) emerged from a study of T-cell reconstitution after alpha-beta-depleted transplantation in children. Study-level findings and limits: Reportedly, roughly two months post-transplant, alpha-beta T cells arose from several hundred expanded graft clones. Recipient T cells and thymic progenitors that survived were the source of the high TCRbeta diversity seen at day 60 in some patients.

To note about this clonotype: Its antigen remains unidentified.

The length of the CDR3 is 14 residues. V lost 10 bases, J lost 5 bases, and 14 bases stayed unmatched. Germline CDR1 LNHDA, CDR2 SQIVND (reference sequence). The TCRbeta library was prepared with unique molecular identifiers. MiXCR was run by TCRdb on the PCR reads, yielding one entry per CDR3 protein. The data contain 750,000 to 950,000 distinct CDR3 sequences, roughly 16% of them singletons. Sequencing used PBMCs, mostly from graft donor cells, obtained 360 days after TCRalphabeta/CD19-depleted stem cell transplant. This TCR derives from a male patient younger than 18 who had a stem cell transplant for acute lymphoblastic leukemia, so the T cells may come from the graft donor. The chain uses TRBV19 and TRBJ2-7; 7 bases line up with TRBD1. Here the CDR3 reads CATRSPGGRNEQYF. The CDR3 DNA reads TGTGCCACAAGGTCCCCAGGGGGTAGGAACGAGCAGTACTTC.